The 32 T cell receptor beta chains below were found in one sample sequenced in a study of blood T cell repertoires in COVID-19. Sequencing was performed with immunoSEQ multiplex PCR; in TCRdb, only in-frame clones are kept and a portion is missing. Of approximately 50,000 clones in the sample, 90% are singletons; the top ten hold approximately 4%. Sequencing input: peripheral blood. The source of these receptors is a human donor in a cohort sampled during active COVID-19.

This chain joins TRBV5-1 and TRBJ2-7; 10 bases line up with TRBD1. This CDR3 is built from 13 residues. The V gene's germline CDR1 is SGHRS and CDR2 YFSETQ. J lost 8 bases, V lost 4 bases, and 6 bases had no gene match. Written as DNA, the CDR3 is TGCGCCAGCAGCGGTGGACAGGGGGGGAAGCAGTACTTC. Protein product: CASSGGQGGKQYF.

This clone showed up just a few times. The V gene is TRBV7-9, the J gene TRBJ2-7, with D tentatively TRBD1 (5 bases). Trimming cost V 5 bases and J 6 bases, with 14 bases left between them. The CDR3 consists of 13 residues. The V gene's germline CDR1 is SEHNR and CDR2 FQNEAQ (reference sequence). The CDR3 bases are TGTGCCAGCAGCAAGGAAGGGGTAGGCGAGCAGTACGTC. Protein sequence: CASSKEGVGEQYV.

This clone was observed once. The rearrangement uses TRBV28 and TRBJ1-6; 7 bases map to TRBD1. Germline values: CDR1 MDHEN, CDR2 SYDVKM. This CDR3 is 15 amino acids long. The V gene end was trimmed by 2 bases and the J gene end by 7 bases; junction bases not matched to a gene: 5. The CDR3 DNA follows: TGTGCCAGCAGTTTAATTTGGGACAGAAATTCACCCCTCCACTTT. Encoded protein: CASSLIWDRNSPLHF.

The chain is built from TRBV2 and TRBJ2-3; 7 nucleotides align to TRBD2. Trimming removed 3 bases from V and 1 base from J; junction bases left unmatched: 1. The CDR3 covers 14 residues. Germline CDR1 SNHLY, CDR2 FYNNEI. The CDR3 DNA sequence: TGTGCCAGCAGTGATGGGGGGGGCACAGATACGCAGTATTTT. It encodes CASSDGGGTDTQYF. The full variable domain, rest sourced from reference TRBV2 and TRBJ2-3, is EPEVTQTPSHQVTQMGQEVILRCVPISNHLYFYWYRQILGQKVEFLVSFYNNEISEKSEIFDDQFSVERPDGSNFTLKIRSTKLEDSAMYFCASSDGGGTDTQYFGPGTRLTVL.

The genes are TRBV16 and TRBJ2-4; 7 bases match TRBD2. CDR1 and CDR2 (germline): KGHSY, FQNENV. The CDR3 runs 14 residues. V trimming: 0 bases; J trimming: 8 bases; junction bases outside the gene matches: 4. The CDR3: CASSQSGGMDIQYF. The CDR3 DNA reads TGTGCCAGCAGCCAATCGGGAGGGATGGACATTCAGTACTTC. Using reference TRBV16 and TRBJ2-4 for the parts outside the CDR3, the full variable domain is GEEVAQTPKHLVRGEGQKAKLYCAPIKGHSYVFWYQQVLKNEFKFLISFQNENVFDETGMPKERFSAKCLPNSPCSLEIQATKLEDSAVYFCASSQSGGMDIQYFGAGTRLSVL.

The chain recombines TRBV5-4 with TRBJ2-3; TRBD2 agrees at 10 bases. Germline V gives CDR1 SGHNT, CDR2 YYREEE (reference sequence). This CDR3 is built from 15 residues. The J segment lost 4 bases and the V segment lost 4 bases, leaving 6 bases of the junction unmatched. The CDR3 is CASSLLAGVPDTQYF. The CDR3 DNA is TGTGCCAGCAGCCTGCTAGCGGGAGTCCCAGATACGCAGTATTTT.

There are a few counts of this clone. The V and J genes are TRBV9 and TRBJ1-5; D may be TRBD1 (6 bases). Trimming pared 4 bases from V and 3 bases from J, leaving 14 bases between. This CDR3 has 15 amino acids. Germline loops: CDR1 SGDLS, CDR2 YYNGEE. CDR3 loop: CASSKEAGANQPQHF. In DNA, the CDR3 is TGTGCCAGCAGCAAAGAGGCGGGGGCCAATCAGCCCCAGCATTTT.

The chain combines TRBV11-2 with TRBJ2-3; 11 nucleotides line up with TRBD2. CDR1 is SGHAT, CDR2 FQNNGV, per germline. The trim removed 6 bases at V and 6 bases at J, leaving 29 bases unmatched. CDR3 length: 22 amino acids. The CDR3 protein is CASSLQRPGLAAWSRYRDTQYF. DNA of the CDR3: TGTGCCAGCAGTTTACAACGACCGGGACTAGCGGCTTGGTCGAGATACCGCGATACGCAGTATTTT.

J is TRBJ2-7 and V is TRBV28; TRBD2 agrees at 7 bases. Germline V lookup: CDR1 MDHEN, CDR2 SYDVKM. CDR3 length: 12 amino acids. V trimming: 4 bases; J trimming: 7 bases; junction bases outside the gene matches: 4. The CDR3 DNA sequence: TGTGCCAGCAGTTGGGGCGGGAGTGAGCAGTACTTC. Its translation: CASSWGGSEQYF.

This clone has just one count. The chain recombines TRBV10-3 with TRBJ2-1, with D possibly being TRBD2 (7 bases). V gave up 4 bases and J gave up 5 bases, with 15 bases separating them. CDR3 length: 15 residues. Germline assignment: CDR1 ENHRY and CDR2 SYGVKD. CDR3 loop: CAISGGGTTNNEQFF. DNA of the CDR3: TGTGCCATCAGTGGGGGAGGGACAACTAACAATGAGCAGTTCTTC.

The chain couples TRBV27 to TRBJ2-3, with a weak D call TRBD1 (6 bases). CDR3 size: 13 residues. Trimming shortened V by 6 bases and J by 1 base, and 8 bases separated the two germline ends. The germline V gene encodes CDR1 MNHEY and CDR2 SMNVEV (reference sequence). The CDR3 spells CASRAGGTDTQYF. CDR3 DNA sequence: TGTGCCAGCAGGGCAGGGGGCACAGATACGCAGTATTTT.

The chain links TRBV5-1 to TRBJ2-5, with D hard to call. The germline V and J ends were trimmed by 4 bases and 5 bases, with 15 bases remaining between them. CDR1 SGHRS and CDR2 YFSETQ come from the germline V gene. CDR3 size: 14 residues. The CDR3 region has the DNA TGCGCCAGCAGCAATAGTGTTCCCCATGAGACCCAGTACTTC. Protein: CASSNSVPHETQYF. The full variable domain, rest sourced from reference TRBV5-1 and TRBJ2-5, is KAGVTQTPRYLIKTRGQQVTLSCSPISGHRSVSWYQQTPGQGLQFLFEYFSETQRNKGNFPGRFSGRQFSNSRSEMNVSTLELGDSALYLCASSNSVPHETQYFGPGTRLLVL.

This chain links TRBV30 with TRBJ1-5; maybe TRBD1 (5 bases). The germline V gene has CDR1 GTSNPN and CDR2 SVGIG (reference sequence). The CDR3 sequence is 13 residues long. Trimming shortened V by 4 bases and J by 3 bases, and 10 bases separated the two germline ends. This CDR3 is CAWNPGINQPQHF. In DNA form, the CDR3 reads TGTGCCTGGAATCCAGGGATCAATCAGCCCCAGCATTTT. The whole variable domain, remainder taken from reference TRBV30 and TRBJ1-5, is SQTIHQWPATLVQPVGSPLSLECTVEGTSNPNLYWYRQAAGRGLQLLFYSVGIGQISSEVPQNLSASRPQDRQFILSSKKLLLSDSGFYLCAWNPGINQPQHFGDGTRLSIL.

The chain links TRBV12-3 or TRBV12-4 to TRBJ1-2; D may be TRBD1 (5 bases). The CDR3 totals 13 residues. The ends were cut back, 7 bases at V and 4 bases at J, with 13 bases in the middle. Here the CDR3 DNA reads TGTGCCAGCACCCCGCGTCAGGGCTATGGCTACACCTTC. Translation: CASTPRQGYGYTF.

The CDR3 protein is CASSFYRGQRGYTF. CDR3 in DNA: TGTGCCAGCAGCTTTTACAGGGGGCAGCGGGGCTACACCTTC. The chain joins TRBV5-6 to TRBJ1-2; 9 nucleotides match TRBD1. This CDR3 is 14 amino acids long. Trimming removed 2 bases from V and 8 bases from J; junction bases left unmatched: 7. Germline CDR1 and CDR2: SGHDT and YYEEEE.

This chain links TRBV9 with TRBJ2-7, with TRBD2 matching 9 bases. Germline assignment: CDR1 SGDLS and CDR2 YYNGEE. This CDR3 is 16 amino acids long. The trim removed 2 bases at V and 2 bases at J, leaving 8 bases unmatched. The CDR3 sequence is CASSVYAAGGPYEQYF. In DNA, the CDR3 is TGTGCCAGCAGCGTCTACGCGGCGGGAGGGCCCTACGAGCAGTACTTC.

This clone was observed a single time. V gene TRBV20-1 combines with J gene TRBJ2-2, with 7 bases identical to TRBD1. CDR3 length equals 14 residues. Germline CDR1 DFQATT, CDR2 SNEGSKA (reference sequence). V gave up 3 bases and J gave up 2 bases; unmatched junction bases: 3. The chain's CDR3 is CSASKGANTGELFF. The CDR3 bases are TGCAGTGCTAGTAAGGGGGCTAACACCGGGGAGCTGTTTTTT.

The V gene is TRBV6-6, the J gene TRBJ1-2, with 10 positions matching TRBD1. The V gene's germline CDR1 is MNHNY and CDR2 SVGAGI (reference sequence). J was trimmed by 8 bases and V by 2 bases; bases with no gene match: 5. CDR3 length equals 14 residues. For the CDR3, the DNA is TGTGCCAGCAGTTACGAGACAGGGGGCCGAGGCTACACCTTC. Protein sequence: CASSYETGGRGYTF.

This sequence joins TRBV12-3 or TRBV12-4 and TRBJ1-1, with D perhaps TRBD1 (5 bases). The CDR3 spans 13 residues. Trimming cost V 5 bases and J 6 bases, with 13 bases left between them. The CDR3: CASSPRASSEAFF. CDR3 nucleotide sequence: TGTGCCAGCAGTCCCAGGGCGTCATCTGAAGCTTTCTTT.

This chain uses TRBV28 with TRBJ1-4; 7 nucleotides line up with TRBD1. This CDR3 has 13 residues. Germline CDR1 and CDR2: MDHEN and SYDVKM. Germline trimming cut 6 bases from V and 7 bases from J; bases unmatched to any gene: 5. CDR3 residues: CASSSGTAEKLFF. Here the CDR3 DNA reads TGTGCCAGCAGCTCCGGGACAGCTGAAAAACTGTTTTTT.

This clone has a handful of counts. CDR3 sequence (DNA): TGCAGCGTTGAGGGTCTTCAGGACAGGGTCAACGAGCAGTACTTC. Translating it yields CSVEGLQDRVNEQYF. J is TRBJ2-7 and V is TRBV29-1, with TRBD1 matching over 8 bases. Per germline, CDR1 SQVTM and CDR2 ANQGSEA. J lost 5 bases, V lost 3 bases, and 12 bases had no gene match. This CDR3 has 15 residues.

This chain joins TRBV11-2 and TRBJ1-6; TRBD1 aligns across 7 bases. The CDR3 sequence is 15 residues long. CDR1 SGHAT and CDR2 FQNNGV come from the germline V gene. V dropped 5 bases and J dropped 8; count of bases not matched to a gene: 9. DNA for the CDR3: TGTGCCAGCAGCCTAAGAGGGACAGACTATTCACCCCTCCACTTT. It codes for CASSLRGTDYSPLHF.

The rearrangement joins TRBV10-2 to TRBJ2-2, with 8 nucleotides matching TRBD1. Germline V gene sequence: CDR1 WSHSY, CDR2 SAAADI. Unmatched junction bases numbered 7, after V lost 0 bases and J lost 4 bases. This CDR3 contains 17 residues. The CDR3 bases are TGCGCCAGCAGTGAGTCCGGGACAGGACTACCCACCGGGGAGCTGTTTTTT. Translated: CASSESGTGLPTGELFF.

This chain joins TRBV11-1 and TRBJ2-1, with 11 bases matching TRBD2. V shed 6 bases, J shed 10 bases, and the junction held 14 bases outside the gene matches. This CDR3 region has 16 residues. Germline V CDR1 and CDR2: SGHAT, FQDESV (reference sequence). The CDR3 is CASRYLSGRAQGEQFF. CDR3 DNA sequence: TGTGCCAGCAGATACCTTAGCGGGAGGGCCCAAGGAGAGCAGTTCTTC.

V is TRBV11-2 and J is TRBJ1-5; D gene ambiguous. Between the trimmed V and J ends, which lost 0 bases and 6 bases, there was a span of 6 bases. The CDR3 extends over 13 amino acids. Germline values: CDR1 SGHAT, CDR2 FQNNGV. In DNA, the CDR3 is TGTGCCAGCAGCTTAGATCACACTCAGCCCCAGCATTTT. Its protein product is CASSLDHTQPQHF. Full variable domain (outside the CDR3, taken from reference TRBV11-2 and TRBJ1-5): EAGVAQSPRYKIIEKRQSVAFWCNPISGHATLYWYQQILGQGPKLLIQFQNNGVVDDSQLPKDRFSAERLKGVDSTLKIQPAKLEDSAVYLCASSLDHTQPQHFGDGTRLSIL.

The chain joins TRBV7-2 to TRBJ1-5; D possibly corresponds to TRBD1 (5 bases). This CDR3 spans 16 amino acids. CDR1 and CDR2 (germline): SGHTA, FQGNSA. With 4 bases removed from V and 3 bases from J, the gap between germline ends came to 16 bases. The CDR3 DNA reads TGTGCCAGCAGCTCCCCCCTCAGGGAAGACAATCAGCCCCAGCATTTT. This encodes CASSSPLREDNQPQHF.

The rearrangement uses TRBV6-1 and TRBJ1-3; 10 bases are shared with TRBD1. The germline gives CDR1 MNHNS, CDR2 SASEGT. Unmatched junction bases numbered 5, after V lost 4 bases and J lost 2 bases. This CDR3 has 16 residues. The CDR3 DNA reads as TGTGCCAGCAGTGCAAGCGACAGGGGGCCTGGAAACACCATATATTTT. Encoded protein: CASSASDRGPGNTIYF.

The chain joins TRBV5-1 to TRBJ2-1; a weak D match, TRBD1 (6 bases). Trimming took off 4 bases at V and 10 bases at J, with 21 bases between the two ends. The V gene's germline CDR1 is SGHRS and CDR2 YFSETQ. The CDR3 spans 15 residues. The CDR3 DNA sequence: TGCGCCAGCAGCCTGGCGCAGGGGCGAGACGGGGAGCAGTTCTTC. Amino acids: CASSLAQGRDGEQFF.

The chain couples TRBV29-1 to TRBJ2-7; TRBD1 aligns across 8 bases. This CDR3 contains 15 residues. Germline V gene data show CDR1 as SQVTM and CDR2 as ANQGSEA. V was pared by 4 bases and J by 3 bases, with 11 bases of the junction left unmatched. The chain's CDR3 is CSVAEGTGGLYEQYF. CDR3 in DNA: TGCAGCGTTGCGGAGGGGACAGGAGGCCTCTACGAGCAGTACTTC.

The DNA of the CDR3 is TGTGCCAGTAATCCACTCTCTGGAAACACCATATATTTT. Amino acids: CASNPLSGNTIYF. V and J are TRBV6-6 and TRBJ1-3; D remains unclear. This CDR3 is built from 13 residues. The ends were cut back, 9 bases at V and 0 bases at J, with 9 bases in the middle. The germline V gene has CDR1 MNHNY and CDR2 SVGAGI (reference sequence).

V usage is TRBV10-3 and J usage is TRBJ2-3, with TRBD2 matching over 10 bases. The CDR3 is made up of 14 amino acids. Germline V gives CDR1 ENHRY, CDR2 SYGVKD. V lost 8 bases to trimming and J lost 2 bases; unmatched junction nucleotides: 4. CDR3 nucleotides: TGTGCCATCCAAGCGGGAGGGCCCACAGATACGCAGTATTTT. Protein product: CAIQAGGPTDTQYF.

The chain is built from TRBV21-1 and TRBJ2-2; the table's D call, TRBD2, has no DNA check behind it. TRBV21-1 is listed as a pseudogene. The CDR3 length is 12 residues. The CDR3 sequence: CASSLRTGELFF. The CDR3 region has the DNA TGTGCCAGCAGCTTGCGCACCGGGGAGCTGTTTTTT.